The present entry profiles one TCR beta chain with its context. This clone's antigen is unknown. Base quality data are lacking; no much larger clone is found one base away. The sample is drawn from a study of T cell repertoires in ileal Crohn's disease (dated by TCRdb to 2018 to 2020). General notes on the study: Median disease duration was approximately 8 years, and around a third of patients were identified as active smokers at the time of surgery. Every patient underwent surgery because of a complication, which was stricturing disease in approximately 60% of cases and penetrating disease in approximately 40%. Roughly half of the patients were given postoperative therapy, with 15 to 20 on anti-TNF agents and 11 on thiopurines. M6 samples were neoterminal ileum biopsies taken at postoperative colonoscopy. The TCR repertoire was analysed in some 53 patients with Crohn's disease drawn from a prospective multicentre cohort. Running in parallel with the study was a multicentre cohort set up to find predictors of early endoscopic recurrence following ileocolonic resection. Endoscopic postoperative recurrence was defined as a Rutgeerts score above i0. The study sequenced 171 mucosal samples from a few dozen patients, taken at several locations on the surgical specimen and at postoperative endoscopy.

Findings and caveats that apply to the study as a whole: Higher high-frequency clone percentages at surgery were associated with endoscopic recurrence; all patients with clonality above 26.8% (18/57) had recurrence. Postoperative endoscopy timing varied within the first year after surgery, with a median delay of approximately 6.9 months. Compared with CD4 T cells, sorted CD8 T cells contained more high-frequency clones, which suggests that the mucosal expansions were mostly CD8. Mucosal CD4 and CD8 T cells were sorted and sequenced only in a subgroup of patients, whose size was not stated. A significantly higher proportion of clonal expansions was observed in active smokers at surgery than in non-smokers (approximately 26% vs 20%, p=0.02).

Around 460 nanograms of biopsy DNA per sample were submitted for commercial TCRB immunosequencing. A two-step, amplification bias-controlled multiplex PCR was used by Adaptive Biotechnology to amplify CDR3 regions from genomic DNA. Primers covering every V and J gene segment were used in the first PCR, while barcodes and Illumina adapters were added in the second PCR. An Illumina instrument was used to sequence the CDR3 libraries. The authors processed their data as follows. The analysis used both the pipelines supplied by the vendor and custom analysis of the raw data in R/Bioconductor with R version 3.3.0. Clonality, which ranges from 0 to 1, was calculated as the inverse of the normalised Shannon entropy across all productive clones. High-frequency clones were defined as the share of the repertoire occupied by the top 100 clones, with only clones passing a 95% confidence test being retained. The Simpson index measured repertoire diversity, and the Morisita-Horn index measured overlap between samples. TCRdb limited this immuneACCESS table to in-frame rearrangements with V and J called. A share of clones is missing; checked studies link under half to unresolved V genes, and the rest is unexplained. V and J calls and clone size come straight from that table; D and trimming were deduced from the DNA. The sample has about 60,000 clones on record, roughly 91% of them singletons. The top ten hold approximately 2% of the sample.

The time point label of this sample denotes: neoterminal ileum biopsy at postoperative endoscopy, about 6 months after surgery. Eligible patients were adults with ileal or ileocolonic Crohn's disease who had an indication for ileocolonic resection. Whole ileal mucosal biopsies were kept frozen at -80 degrees C prior to DNA extraction. Genomic DNA was extracted from frozen whole biopsies with a TRizol-based method and quantified on a NanoDrop 2000 spectrophotometer. The germline V gene provides CDR1 MNHNS and CDR2 SASEGT. Unmatched junction bases come to 6, with V trimmed by 10 bases and J by 7 bases. Including cysteine and phenylalanine, the CDR3 has 12 amino acids. Just CDR3 DNA is preserved here, 36 bases in frame from base 1.

The chain is encoded by TRBV6-1 joined to TRBJ1-4, and 7 junction bases match TRBD1. This TCR derives from an adult with Crohn's disease. The sequencing sample was made of ileal tissue. The CDR3 corresponds to CATTGWGEKLFF. The DNA is as follows: TGTGCCACGACAGGGTGGGGTGAAAAACTGTTTTTT.